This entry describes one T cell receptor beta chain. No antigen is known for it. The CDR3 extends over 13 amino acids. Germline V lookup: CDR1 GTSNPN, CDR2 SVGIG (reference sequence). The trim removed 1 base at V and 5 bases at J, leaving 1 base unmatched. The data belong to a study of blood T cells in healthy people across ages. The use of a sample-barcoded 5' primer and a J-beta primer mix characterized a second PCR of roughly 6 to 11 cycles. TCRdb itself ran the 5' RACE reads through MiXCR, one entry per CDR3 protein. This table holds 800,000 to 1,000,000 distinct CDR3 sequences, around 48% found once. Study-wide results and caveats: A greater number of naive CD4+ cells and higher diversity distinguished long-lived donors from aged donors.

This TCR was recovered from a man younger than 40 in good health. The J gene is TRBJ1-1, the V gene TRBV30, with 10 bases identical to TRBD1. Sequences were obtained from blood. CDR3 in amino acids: CAWSGQGATEAFF. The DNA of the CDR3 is TGTGCCTGGAGTGGACAGGGGGCAACTGAAGCTTTCTTT.